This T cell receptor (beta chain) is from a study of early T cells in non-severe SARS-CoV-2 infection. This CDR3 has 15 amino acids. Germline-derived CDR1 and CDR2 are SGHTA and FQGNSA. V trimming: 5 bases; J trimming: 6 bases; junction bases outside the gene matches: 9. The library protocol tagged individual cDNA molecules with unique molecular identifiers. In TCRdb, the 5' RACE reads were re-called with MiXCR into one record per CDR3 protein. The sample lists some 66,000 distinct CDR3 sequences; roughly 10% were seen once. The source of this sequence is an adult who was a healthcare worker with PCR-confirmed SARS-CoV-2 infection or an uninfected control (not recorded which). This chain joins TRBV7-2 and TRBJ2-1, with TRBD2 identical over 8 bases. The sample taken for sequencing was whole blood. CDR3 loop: CASSPLVSGGNEQFF. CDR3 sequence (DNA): TGTGCCAGCAGCCCGCTGGTCAGCGGGGGCAATGAGCAGTTCTTC.